The 9 T cell receptor beta chains listed next were all sequenced from one sample in a study of T cell repertoires in cytomegalovirus infection. TCRdb itself ran the reads through MiXCR, one entry per CDR3 protein. The sample yields about 190,000 distinct CDR3 sequences, 28% seen once. The sample was PBMCs. The receptor source for this set is a human donor in good health (CMV status not recorded). Some clones in this sample may be carry-over from other donors' samples.

The chain has TRBV10-3 and TRBJ1-5; D gene ambiguous. This CDR3 contains 15 residues. Germline V gives CDR1 ENHRY, CDR2 SYGVKD. V was pared by 2 bases and J by 2 bases, with 10 bases between. The CDR3 coding sequence is TGTGCCATCAGTGAGAGCTCCGGGGGCAATCAGCCCCAGCATTTT. It codes for CAISESSGGNQPQHF.

This clonotype was detected a few times. The chain employs TRBV4-3 and TRBJ2-3, with TRBD2 identical over 12 bases. Germline CDR1 LGHNA, CDR2 YSLEER. The CDR3 is 16 amino acids. V shed 4 bases and J 5 bases; nucleotides not matched to a gene: 7. CDR3 DNA sequence: TGCGCCAGCAGCCGCAGACTAGCGGGGGTGGGAGATACGCAGTATTTT. Its translation is CASSRRLAGVGDTQYF.

In DNA form, the CDR3 reads TGTGCCAGTAGCCATCCAGGGAGATCTAACTATGGCTACACCTTC. This sequence encodes CASSHPGRSNYGYTF. V is TRBV19 and J is TRBJ1-2, with D perhaps TRBD1 (5 bases). The V gene lost 6 bases and the J gene lost 0 bases, with 14 bases spanning the gap. This CDR3 region has 15 residues. CDR1 LNHDA and CDR2 SQIVND come from the germline V gene (reference sequence).

The chain joins TRBV3-1 to TRBJ2-1, with TRBD1 identical over 9 bases. There are 20 residues in the CDR3. After removal of 4 bases from V and 3 bases from J, the junction contained 19 bases not matched to a gene. CDR1 LGHDT and CDR2 YNNKEL come from the germline V gene (reference sequence). CDR3 nucleotides: TGTGCCAGCAGCCTAGAACAGGGGGCCTTTGAGGAGTTCAACTACAATGAGCAGTTCTTC. Its translation: CASSLEQGAFEEFNYNEQFF.

The chain carries TRBV5-4 and TRBJ2-1; a possible D gene is TRBD1 (6 bases). The V gene lost 2 bases and the J gene lost 7 bases, with 13 bases spanning the gap. Germline CDR1 reads SGHNT; CDR2 reads YYREEE (reference sequence). This CDR3 is 14 amino acids long. CDR3 in DNA: TGTGCCAGCAGCTTTAGAACCAGGGGTAATGAGCAGTTCTTC. This encodes CASSFRTRGNEQFF.

This chain uses TRBV7-2 with TRBJ1-4, with D perhaps matching TRBD1 (5 bases). Between the trimmed V and J ends, which lost 1 base and 8 bases, there was a span of 20 bases. The germline V gene encodes CDR1 SGHTA and CDR2 FQGNSA. The CDR3 is 17 residues long. The CDR3 is CASSLGGGVYHPEKLFF. CDR3 sequence (DNA): TGTGCCAGCAGCTTAGGGGGGGGGGTATATCATCCAGAAAAACTGTTTTTT.

The gene calls are TRBV7-9 and TRBJ2-7, with 7 bases identical to TRBD2. This CDR3 spans 14 amino acids. Unmatched junction bases numbered 3, after V lost 1 base and J lost 3 bases. Germline V gene lookup returns CDR1 SEHNR and CDR2 FQNEAQ (reference sequence). DNA for the CDR3: TGTGCCAGCAGCTTAGTCGGGGGGTTCTACGAGCAGTACTTC. It encodes CASSLVGGFYEQYF.

This clonotype was recorded once. The chain recombines TRBV5-1 with TRBJ2-6; no definite D call. The CDR3 has 14 residues. Deletions cut 4 bases from V and 3 bases from J, with 8 bases between. Germline V gene lookup returns CDR1 SGHRS and CDR2 YFSETQ. The CDR3, as DNA: TGCGCCAGCAGCCTTCGTATTGGGGCCAACGTCCTGACTTTC. Translating it yields CASSLRIGANVLTF. The full variable domain, completed using reference TRBV5-1 and TRBJ2-6, is KAGVTQTPRYLIKTRGQQVTLSCSPISGHRSVSWYQQTPGQGLQFLFEYFSETQRNKGNFPGRFSGRQFSNSRSEMNVSTLELGDSALYLCASSLRIGANVLTFGAGSRLTVL.

The V gene is TRBV5-1, the J gene TRBJ2-7; D is possibly TRBD1 or TRBD2 (5 bases each). The CDR3 spans 13 residues. The ends were cut back, 0 bases at V and 5 bases at J, with 9 bases in the middle. In germline, CDR1 is SGHRS, CDR2 YFSETQ. The CDR3 sequence is CASSLDGDDEQYF. For the CDR3, the DNA is TGCGCCAGCAGCTTGGATGGGGACGACGAGCAGTACTTC.